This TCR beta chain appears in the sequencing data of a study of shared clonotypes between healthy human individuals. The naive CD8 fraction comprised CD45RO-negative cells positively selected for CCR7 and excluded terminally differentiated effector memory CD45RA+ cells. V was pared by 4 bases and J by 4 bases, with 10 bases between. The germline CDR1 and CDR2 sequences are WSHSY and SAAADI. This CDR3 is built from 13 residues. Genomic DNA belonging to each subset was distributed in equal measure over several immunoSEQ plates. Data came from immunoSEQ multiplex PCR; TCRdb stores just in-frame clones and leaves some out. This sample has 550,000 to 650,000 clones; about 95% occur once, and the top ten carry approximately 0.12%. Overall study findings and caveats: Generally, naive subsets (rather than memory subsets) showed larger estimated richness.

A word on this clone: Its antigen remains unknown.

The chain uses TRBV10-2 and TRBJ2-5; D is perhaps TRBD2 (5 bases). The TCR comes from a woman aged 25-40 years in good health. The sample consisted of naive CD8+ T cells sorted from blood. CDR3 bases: TGCGCCAGCAGTGGGTGGGAGTTAGAGACCCAGTACTTC. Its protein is CASSGWELETQYF.